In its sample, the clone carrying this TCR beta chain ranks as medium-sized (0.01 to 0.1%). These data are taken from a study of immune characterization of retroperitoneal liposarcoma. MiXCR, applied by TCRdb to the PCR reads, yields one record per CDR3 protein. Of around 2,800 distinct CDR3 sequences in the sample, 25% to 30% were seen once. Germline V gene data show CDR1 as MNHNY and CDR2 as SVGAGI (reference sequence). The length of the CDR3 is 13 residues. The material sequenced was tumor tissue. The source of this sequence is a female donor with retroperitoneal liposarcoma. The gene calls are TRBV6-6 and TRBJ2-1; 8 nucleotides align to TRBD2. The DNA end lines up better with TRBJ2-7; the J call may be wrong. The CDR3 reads CASNLAGSYEQYF. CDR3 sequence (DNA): TGTGCCAGCAATCTAGCGGGCTCCTACGAGCAGTACTTC.